What follows describes a single T cell receptor (beta chain). This record comes from a study of blood T cell repertoires in COVID-19. Across the study: The United States, Italy and Spain were the sources of the acute and convalescent COVID-19 samples. Sources were T cells, B-cell-depleted T cells, or PBMCs; the material itself was cDNA or gDNA.

Germline V lookup: CDR1 LGHDT, CDR2 YNNKEL (reference sequence). The CDR3 is made up of 16 amino acids. After removal of 4 bases from V and 4 bases from J, the junction contained 5 bases not matched to a gene. Per the original methods: Researchers report that nucleated cell counts were estimated from reference gene primer amplification. Produced via immunoSEQ multiplex PCR; TCRdb's table is partial and in-frame only. V and J calls plus clone size are reproduced from that table; the DNA served to infer D and trimming. The sample consists of approximately 80,000 clones, approximately 85% of them appearing once.

The source is a woman at least 80 years old with COVID-19, enrolled during active disease. The chain is built from TRBV3-1 (or the pseudogene TRBV3-2) and TRBJ2-3; 13 bases agree with TRBD2. The specimen was peripheral blood. The CDR3 region has the DNA TGTGCCAGCAGCCGGGGACTAGCGGGAAGGGCAGATACGCAGTATTTT. It specifies CASSRGLAGRADTQYF.